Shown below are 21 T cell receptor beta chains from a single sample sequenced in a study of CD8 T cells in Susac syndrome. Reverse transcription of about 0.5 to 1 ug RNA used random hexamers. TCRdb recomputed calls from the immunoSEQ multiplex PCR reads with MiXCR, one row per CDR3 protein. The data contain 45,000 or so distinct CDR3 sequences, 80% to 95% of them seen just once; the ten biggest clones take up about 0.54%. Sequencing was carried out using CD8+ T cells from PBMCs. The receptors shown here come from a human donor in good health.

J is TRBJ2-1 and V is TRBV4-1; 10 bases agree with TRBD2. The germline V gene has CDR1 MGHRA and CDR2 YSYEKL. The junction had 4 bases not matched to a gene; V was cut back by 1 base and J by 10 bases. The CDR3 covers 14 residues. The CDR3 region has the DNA TGCGCCAGCAGCCAAGGGCTAGCGGGAGTAGAGCAGTTCTTC. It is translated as CASSQGLAGVEQFF.

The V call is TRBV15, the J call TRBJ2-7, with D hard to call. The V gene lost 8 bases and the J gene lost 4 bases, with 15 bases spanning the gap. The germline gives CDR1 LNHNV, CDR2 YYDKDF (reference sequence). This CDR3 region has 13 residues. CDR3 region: CATSDLDQYEQYF. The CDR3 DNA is TGTGCCACCTCTGACTTAGATCAATACGAGCAGTACTTC.

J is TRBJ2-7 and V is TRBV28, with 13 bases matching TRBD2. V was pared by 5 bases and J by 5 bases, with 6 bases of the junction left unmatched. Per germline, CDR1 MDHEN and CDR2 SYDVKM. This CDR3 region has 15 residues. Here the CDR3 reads CASSPGLAGIDEQYF. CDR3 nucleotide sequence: TGTGCCAGCAGTCCGGGACTAGCGGGAATAGACGAGCAGTACTTC.

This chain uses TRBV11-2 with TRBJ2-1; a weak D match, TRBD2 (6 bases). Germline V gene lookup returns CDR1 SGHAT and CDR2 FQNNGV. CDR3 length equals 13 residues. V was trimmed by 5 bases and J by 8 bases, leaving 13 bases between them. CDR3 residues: CASSGRLVHEQFF. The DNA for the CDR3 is TGTGCCAGCAGCGGGAGACTAGTTCATGAGCAGTTCTTC.

CDR3 protein: CASSPGTSGNDEQFF. The CDR3 nucleotides read TGTGCCAGCAGTCCCGGGACTAGCGGGAACGATGAGCAGTTCTTC. This chain connects TRBV6-4 to TRBJ2-1; 13 bases fit TRBD2. The germline gives CDR1 MRHNA, CDR2 SNTAGT. The V gene end was trimmed by 5 bases and the J gene end by 8 bases; junction bases not matched to a gene: 6. This CDR3 has 15 residues.

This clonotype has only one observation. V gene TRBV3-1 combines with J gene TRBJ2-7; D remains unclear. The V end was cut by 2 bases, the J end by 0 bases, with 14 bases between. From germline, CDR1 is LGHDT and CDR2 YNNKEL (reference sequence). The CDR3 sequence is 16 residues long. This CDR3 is CASSQSYLPSSYEQYF. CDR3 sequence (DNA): TGTGCCAGCAGCCAATCTTACCTCCCGAGCTCCTACGAGCAGTACTTC.

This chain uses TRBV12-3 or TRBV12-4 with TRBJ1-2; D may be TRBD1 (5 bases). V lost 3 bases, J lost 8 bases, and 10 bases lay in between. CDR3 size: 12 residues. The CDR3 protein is CASSLTVWGYTF. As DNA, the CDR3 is TGTGCCAGCAGTTTGACAGTATGGGGCTACACCTTC.

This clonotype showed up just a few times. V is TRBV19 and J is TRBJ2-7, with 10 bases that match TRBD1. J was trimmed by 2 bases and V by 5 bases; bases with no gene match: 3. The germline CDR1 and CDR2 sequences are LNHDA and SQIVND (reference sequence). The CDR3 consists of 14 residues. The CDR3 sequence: CASSPGTGAYEQYF. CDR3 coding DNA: TGTGCCAGTAGTCCAGGGACAGGGGCCTACGAGCAGTACTTC.

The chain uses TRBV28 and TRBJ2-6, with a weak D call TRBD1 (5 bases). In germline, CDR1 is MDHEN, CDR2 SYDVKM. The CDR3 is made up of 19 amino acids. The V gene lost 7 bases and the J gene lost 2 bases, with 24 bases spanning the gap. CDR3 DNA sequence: TGTGCCAGCAATTCGATAGACAGTCTACGAAGCCCTGGGGCCAACGTCCTGACTTTC. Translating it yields CASNSIDSLRSPGANVLTF.

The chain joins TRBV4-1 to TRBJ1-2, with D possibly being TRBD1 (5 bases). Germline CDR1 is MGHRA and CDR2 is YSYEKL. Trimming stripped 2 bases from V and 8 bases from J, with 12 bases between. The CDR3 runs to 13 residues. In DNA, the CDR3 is TGCGCCAGCAGCCAACCGGCCGACAGAGGCTACACCTTC. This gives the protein CASSQPADRGYTF.

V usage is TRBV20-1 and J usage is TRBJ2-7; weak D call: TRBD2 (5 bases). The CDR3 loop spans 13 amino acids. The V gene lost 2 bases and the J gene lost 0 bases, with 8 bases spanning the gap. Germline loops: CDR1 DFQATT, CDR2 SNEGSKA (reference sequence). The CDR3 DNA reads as TGCAGTGCTAGAAGCGGAAGCTCCTACGAGCAGTACTTC. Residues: CSARSGSSYEQYF.

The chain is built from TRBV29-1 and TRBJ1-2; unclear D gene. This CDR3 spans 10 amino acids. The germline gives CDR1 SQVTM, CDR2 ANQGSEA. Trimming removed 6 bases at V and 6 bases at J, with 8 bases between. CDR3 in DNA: TGCAGCGTCGTGGAGGATGGCTACACCTTC. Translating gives CSVVEDGYTF.

DNA for the CDR3: TGTGCCAGCAGTGATCGGGGGAGGACTGAAGCTTTCTTT. Translating gives CASSDRGRTEAFF. This chain connects TRBV2 to TRBJ1-1; the D gene is possibly TRBD1 (5 bases). Germline V gene sequence: CDR1 SNHLY, CDR2 FYNNEI. The CDR3 is 13 residues long. V lost 3 bases to trimming and J lost 5 bases, with 10 bases between them.

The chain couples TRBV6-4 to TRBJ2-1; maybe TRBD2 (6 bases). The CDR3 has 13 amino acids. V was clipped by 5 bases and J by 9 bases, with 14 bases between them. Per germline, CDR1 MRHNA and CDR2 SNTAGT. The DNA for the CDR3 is TGTGCCAGCAGTCGGGACTTCACCTCTGAGCAGTTCTTC. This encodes CASSRDFTSEQFF.

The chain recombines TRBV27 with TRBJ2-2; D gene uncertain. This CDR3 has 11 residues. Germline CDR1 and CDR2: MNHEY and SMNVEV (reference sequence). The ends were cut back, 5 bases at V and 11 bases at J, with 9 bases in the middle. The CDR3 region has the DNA TGTGCCAGCAGTCATCAAGGCGAGCTGTTTTTT. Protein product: CASSHQGELFF.

CDR3 DNA sequence: TGTGCCAGCAGTGACGACAGCACAGATACGCAGTATTTT. Amino acid sequence: CASSDDSTDTQYF. The V and J genes are TRBV6-4 and TRBJ2-3; D remains ambiguous. The ends were cut back, 2 bases at V and 0 bases at J, with 3 bases in the middle. The CDR3 spans 13 residues. The germline V gene has CDR1 MRHNA and CDR2 SNTAGT.

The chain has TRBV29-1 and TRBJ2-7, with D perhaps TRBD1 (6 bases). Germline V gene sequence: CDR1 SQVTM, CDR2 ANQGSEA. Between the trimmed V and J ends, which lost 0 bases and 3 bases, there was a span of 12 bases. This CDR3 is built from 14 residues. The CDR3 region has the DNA TGCAGCGTTGAAGAAGTAGGCAGGGGCTACGAGCAGTACTTC. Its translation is CSVEEVGRGYEQYF.

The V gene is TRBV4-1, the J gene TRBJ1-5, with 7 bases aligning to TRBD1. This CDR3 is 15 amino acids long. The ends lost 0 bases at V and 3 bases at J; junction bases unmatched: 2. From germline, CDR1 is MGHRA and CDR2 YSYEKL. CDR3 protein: CASSQEGQVNQPQHF. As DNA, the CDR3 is TGCGCCAGCAGCCAAGAAGGACAGGTCAATCAGCCCCAGCATTTT.

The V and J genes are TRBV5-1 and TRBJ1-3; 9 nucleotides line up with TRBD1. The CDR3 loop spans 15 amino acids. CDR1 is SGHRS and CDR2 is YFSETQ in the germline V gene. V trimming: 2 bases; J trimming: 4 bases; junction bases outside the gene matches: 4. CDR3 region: CASSFGTGSGNTIYF. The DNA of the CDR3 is TGCGCCAGCAGCTTCGGGACAGGGTCAGGAAACACCATATATTTT.

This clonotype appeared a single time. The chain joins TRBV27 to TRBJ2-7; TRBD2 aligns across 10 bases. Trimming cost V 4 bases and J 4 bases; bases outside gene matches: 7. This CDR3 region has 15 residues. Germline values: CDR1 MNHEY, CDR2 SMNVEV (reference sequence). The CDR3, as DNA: TGTGCCAGCAGTTCGTTGACTAGCGGGTTTTACGAGCAGTACTTC. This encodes CASSSLTSGFYEQYF.

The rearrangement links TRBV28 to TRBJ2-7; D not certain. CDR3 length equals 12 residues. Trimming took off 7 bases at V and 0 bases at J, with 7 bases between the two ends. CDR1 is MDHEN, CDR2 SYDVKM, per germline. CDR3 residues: CASTVGSYEQYF. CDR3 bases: TGTGCCAGCACGGTAGGCTCCTACGAGCAGTACTTC.